This T cell receptor (beta chain) was profiled in a study of cytomegalovirus exposure and HLA in healthy donors. Turning to the study itself: Unique TCR beta sequences numbering 120 million or so came from around 180 million T cells in an earlier analysis. General observations from the study: When a later analysis compared HLA-associated TCR beta chains with equally common others, the HLA-associated chains turned out to be more clonally expanded and to have lower generation probabilities.

Primers for the PCR totalled 60 Vbeta and 13 Jbeta. Data came from immunoSEQ multiplex PCR; TCRdb stores just in-frame clones and leaves some out. The sample holds about 97,000 clones; about three fifths are singletons and the top ten take about 4.9%. CDR1 MGHRA and CDR2 YSYEKL come from the germline V gene. V was pared by 0 bases and J by 0 bases, with 15 bases between. The CDR3 is made up of 17 amino acids. This clone was observed a few times. Its matching antigen is unknown. The specimen sequenced was PBMCs. The chain carries TRBV4-1 and TRBJ2-7; D is possibly TRBD1 (6 bases). The TCR comes from a human donor in good health. CDR3 amino acids: CASSQDPRTVTSYEQYF. The CDR3 DNA follows: TGCGCCAGCAGCCAAGACCCCCGGACAGTTACCTCCTACGAGCAGTACTTC.